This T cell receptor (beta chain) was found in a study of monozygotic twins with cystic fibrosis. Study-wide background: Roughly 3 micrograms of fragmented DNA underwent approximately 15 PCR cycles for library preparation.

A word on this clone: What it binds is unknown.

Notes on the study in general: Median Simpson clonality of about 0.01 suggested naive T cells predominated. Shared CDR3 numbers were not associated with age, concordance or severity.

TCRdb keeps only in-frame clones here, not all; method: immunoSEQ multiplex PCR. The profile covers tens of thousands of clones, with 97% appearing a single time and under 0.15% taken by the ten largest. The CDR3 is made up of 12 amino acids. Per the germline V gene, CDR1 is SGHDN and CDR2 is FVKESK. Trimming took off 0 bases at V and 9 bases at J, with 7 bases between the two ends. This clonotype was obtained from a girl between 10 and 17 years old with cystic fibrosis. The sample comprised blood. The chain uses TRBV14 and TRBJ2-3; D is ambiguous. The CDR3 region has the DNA TGTGCCAGCAGCCAAGACCACCCGACGCAGTATTTT. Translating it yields CASSQDHPTQYF.